One and the same sample provided the 20 T cell receptor beta chains below, sequenced in a study of blood T cell repertoires in COVID-19. Profiled with immunoSEQ multiplex PCR; TCRdb holds only in-frame clones, not every one. The table records approximately 85,000 clones, roughly 92% of them present only once. The source material was peripheral blood. Receptors originate from a woman in her sixties or seventies with active COVID-19.

The chain couples TRBV2 to TRBJ2-7; D gene ambiguous. The CDR3 covers 12 residues. In germline, CDR1 is SNHLY, CDR2 FYNNEI. Trimming left V 7 bases short and J 3 bases short, with 10 bases between. CDR3 sequence reads: CASTYRVYEQYF. CDR3 nucleotide sequence: TGTGCCAGCACATATAGAGTCTACGAGCAGTACTTC.

This chain connects TRBV19 to TRBJ2-1; TRBD2 matches at 16 bases. V was pared by 3 bases and J by 2 bases, with 7 bases of the junction left unmatched. The germline V gene encodes CDR1 LNHDA and CDR2 SQIVND (reference sequence). This CDR3 spans 19 amino acids. This CDR3 is CASSIFPGTSGRAYNEQFF. CDR3 DNA: TGTGCCAGTAGTATTTTTCCCGGGACTAGCGGGAGGGCCTACAATGAGCAGTTCTTC. Using reference TRBV19 and TRBJ2-1 for the parts outside the CDR3, the full variable domain is DGGITQSPKYLFRKEGQNVTLSCEQNLNHDAMYWYRQDPGQGLRLIYYSQIVNDFQKGDIAEGYSVSREKKESFPLTVTSAQKNPTAFYLCASSIFPGTSGRAYNEQFFGPGTRLTVL.

The V gene is TRBV29-1, the J gene TRBJ2-1; TRBD2 matches 7 bases. Germline CDR1 and CDR2: SQVTM and ANQGSEA. The CDR3 contains 15 residues. Trimming removed 5 bases from V and 0 bases from J; junction bases left unmatched: 7. CDR3 loop: CSVSAGATSYNEQFF. The CDR3 DNA reads as TGCAGCGTTTCTGCGGGAGCTACCTCCTACAATGAGCAGTTCTTC.

J is TRBJ2-1 and V is TRBV7-2, with a tentative D call TRBD2 (6 bases). V lost 5 bases and J lost 8, with 16 bases in between. The CDR3 sequence is 14 residues long. Per germline, CDR1 SGHTA and CDR2 FQGNSA. The DNA of the CDR3 is TGTGCCAGCAGCCAAAGTCAGGGCGGGGATGAGCAGTTCTTC. Its translation is CASSQSQGGDEQFF.

This rearrangement joins TRBV4-1 to TRBJ2-3, with D possibly matching TRBD2 (6 bases). The ends were cut back, 4 bases at V and 0 bases at J, with 20 bases in the middle. The CDR3 sequence is 18 residues long. Per the germline V gene, CDR1 is MGHRA and CDR2 is YSYEKL. The CDR3 DNA follows: TGCGCCAGCAGCCGCATGCCCCAGACCAGCGGGAGCACAGATACGCAGTATTTT. Translated: CASSRMPQTSGSTDTQYF.

The chain combines TRBV3-1 (or the pseudogene TRBV3-2) with TRBJ1-3; 7 bases are shared with TRBD1. The germline gives CDR1 LGHDT, CDR2 YNNKEL (reference sequence). The ends lost 0 bases at V and 2 bases at J; junction bases unmatched: 1. The length of the CDR3 is 15 residues. For the CDR3, the DNA is TGTGCCAGCAGCCAAGATGGGACAGCTGGAAACACCATATATTTT. Translating it yields CASSQDGTAGNTIYF.

The rearrangement uses TRBV11-2 and TRBJ1-2; TRBD1 agrees at 8 bases. V shed 5 bases, J shed 7 bases, and the junction held 9 bases outside the gene matches. Per germline, CDR1 SGHAT and CDR2 FQNNGV. The CDR3 is 14 residues long. As DNA, the CDR3 is TGTGCCAGCAGCCTAGTTGGGACAGGTGGTGGCTACACCTTC. Translation gives CASSLVGTGGGYTF.

The chain joins TRBV27 to TRBJ1-5; TRBD1 is a possible D gene (6 bases). Between the trimmed V and J ends, which lost 2 bases and 4 bases, there was a span of 12 bases. The germline V gene has CDR1 MNHEY and CDR2 SMNVEV (reference sequence). The CDR3 sequence is 15 residues long. In DNA, the CDR3 is TGTGCCAGCAGTTTAGTCAGGGGAGGGAATCAGCCCCAGCATTTT. Its translation is CASSLVRGGNQPQHF.

The chain combines TRBV6-5 with TRBJ2-2; D not resolved. CDR1 MNHEY and CDR2 SVGAGI come from the germline V gene. This CDR3 contains 13 residues. Trimming left V 7 bases short and J 0 bases short, with 6 bases between. In DNA form, the CDR3 reads TGTGCCAGCACCCTAGCGAACACCGGGGAGCTGTTTTTT. Protein: CASTLANTGELFF.

The rearrangement links TRBV12-3 or TRBV12-4 to TRBJ2-7; perhaps TRBD1 as D (5 bases). The V gene lost 6 bases and the J gene lost 1 base, with 7 bases spanning the gap. The CDR3 is 12 residues long. The CDR3 region has the DNA TGTGCCAGCAGCCAGGGATCCTACGAGCAGTACTTC. As protein: CASSQGSYEQYF.

The rearrangement links TRBV7-2 to TRBJ1-5; TRBD1 matches 10 bases. The V gene end was trimmed by 5 bases and the J gene end by 7 bases; junction bases not matched to a gene: 8. Germline assignment: CDR1 SGHTA and CDR2 FQGNSA. The CDR3 covers 15 residues. CDR3 loop: CASSLGDRGLQPQHF. CDR3 coding DNA: TGTGCCAGCAGCCTTGGGGACAGGGGATTGCAGCCCCAGCATTTT.

This chain links TRBV11-3 with TRBJ1-6; tentative D call: TRBD1 (6 bases). With 4 bases removed from V and 2 bases from J, the gap between germline ends came to 12 bases. This CDR3 spans 16 amino acids. CDR1 SGHNT and CDR2 YENEEA come from the germline V gene. The CDR3 here is CASSYHRETYNSPLHF. The CDR3 DNA follows: TGTGCCAGCAGCTACCACAGGGAGACCTATAATTCACCCCTCCACTTT.

This clone has just one count. The chain combines TRBV19 with TRBJ1-1; 9 bases match TRBD1. The V segment lost 6 bases and the J segment 2 bases; nucleotides outside the gene matches: 13. This CDR3 spans 17 amino acids. Germline CDR1 LNHDA, CDR2 SQIVND (reference sequence). For the CDR3, the DNA is TGTGCCAGTAGGTCGGGACAGGGTTTAACGCTAAACACTGAAGCTTTCTTT. Its translation is CASRSGQGLTLNTEAFF. Full variable domain (outside the CDR3, taken from reference TRBV19 and TRBJ1-1): DGGITQSPKYLFRKEGQNVTLSCEQNLNHDAMYWYRQDPGQGLRLIYYSQIVNDFQKGDIAEGYSVSREKKESFPLTVTSAQKNPTAFYLCASRSGQGLTLNTEAFFGQGTRLTVV.

The gene calls are TRBV27 and TRBJ1-2; D not resolved. The CDR3 has 12 amino acids. V was trimmed by 5 bases and J by 7 bases, leaving 11 bases between them. CDR1 and CDR2 (germline): MNHEY, SMNVEV (reference sequence). CDR3 sequence: CASSPSSGGYTF. The CDR3 DNA reads as TGTGCCAGCAGTCCCTCATCGGGTGGCTACACCTTC.

The J gene is TRBJ2-2, the V gene TRBV6-5; 7 bases align to TRBD2. The CDR3 is made up of 14 amino acids. Germline V gene data show CDR1 as MNHEY and CDR2 as SVGAGI. The J segment lost 5 bases and the V segment lost 6 bases, leaving 6 bases of the junction unmatched. The CDR3 region is CASRGREGTGELFF. CDR3 sequence (DNA): TGTGCCAGCAGGGGGAGGGAGGGTACCGGGGAGCTGTTTTTT.

The chain couples TRBV9 to TRBJ2-1; 11 nucleotides line up with TRBD1. V shed 4 bases and J 9 bases; nucleotides not matched to a gene: 12. Germline assignment: CDR1 SGDLS and CDR2 YYNGEE. The CDR3 runs 16 residues. The CDR3 here is CASSPTAGQGAGEQFF. The CDR3 nucleotides read TGTGCCAGCAGCCCGACCGCCGGACAGGGGGCCGGTGAGCAGTTCTTC.

J is TRBJ1-2 and V is TRBV4-1; D might be TRBD1 (6 bases). The CDR3 extends over 13 amino acids. The V gene lost 3 bases and the J gene lost 2 bases, with 7 bases spanning the gap. Germline CDR1 MGHRA, CDR2 YSYEKL. CDR3 region: CASSQGHNYGYTF. CDR3 DNA: TGCGCCAGCAGCCAGGGACACAACTATGGCTACACCTTC.

J is TRBJ2-7 and V is TRBV4-2; TRBD1 is a possible D gene (6 bases). The V gene lost 4 bases and the J gene lost 2 bases, with 9 bases spanning the gap. The CDR3 consists of 13 residues. Germline V gene sequence: CDR1 LGHNA, CDR2 YNFKEQ. CDR3 region: CASSPKGAYEQYF. The DNA of the CDR3 is TGTGCCAGCAGCCCCAAGGGGGCCTACGAGCAGTACTTC.

The chain has TRBV27 and TRBJ1-4, with 8 positions matching TRBD1. This CDR3 comprises 18 residues. With V trimmed by 5 bases and J by 0 bases, 11 bases remained unmatched. The germline CDR1 and CDR2 sequences are MNHEY and SMNVEV (reference sequence). The CDR3 here is CASSLTWLQGATNEKLFF. The CDR3 DNA is TGTGCCAGCAGTCTGACTTGGTTACAGGGGGCAACTAATGAAAAACTGTTTTTT.

This clone appeared a single time. The V and J genes are TRBV27 and TRBJ2-5; D call uncertain. With 0 bases removed from V and 4 bases from J, the gap between germline ends came to 12 bases. The CDR3 spans 15 residues. CDR1 is MNHEY, CDR2 SMNVEV, per germline (reference sequence). Here the CDR3 DNA reads TGTGCCAGCAGTTTATCGCGCTCTAGAGGAGAGACCCAGTACTTC. Protein product: CASSLSRSRGETQYF.